This T cell receptor beta chain was recovered during a study of blood T cells in healthy people across ages. General study findings and limits: Diversity figures based on one million T cells were deemed too low. Since the PBMCs were unsorted, naive and antigen-experienced cells could not be conclusively compared.

Isolation per sample recovered at least 6.5 million PBMCs. Each sample yielded at least 6 micrograms of PBMC total RNA. A few counts support this clonotype. Its antigen is unknown. The authors ran a second PCR of 7 to 11 cycles using a sample-barcoded 5' primer and a J-beta primer mix. From the 5' RACE reads, TCRdb called clonotypes with MiXCR, one entry per CDR3 protein. The sample lists around 1,100,000 distinct CDR3 sequences, roughly two fifths occurring once. The CDR3 sequence is 15 residues long. V lost 0 bases, J lost 3 bases, and 2 bases stayed unmatched. Looked up from germline, CDR1 is SGHVS and CDR2 is FQNEAQ.

Sequencing was done on a sample of blood. V is TRBV7-8 and J is TRBJ2-1; 7 bases are shared with TRBD1. The TCR sequence derives from a man between 18 and 29 years old in good health. CDR3 protein: CASSLAPGGYNEQFF. Written as DNA, the CDR3 is TGTGCCAGCAGCTTAGCGCCAGGGGGCTACAATGAGCAGTTCTTC.